This T cell receptor beta chain was observed in a study of blood T cell repertoires in COVID-19. The V segment lost 6 bases and the J segment 7 bases; nucleotides outside the gene matches: 10. The CDR3 totals 15 residues. Germline loops: CDR1 MNHEY, CDR2 SVGAGI. In the original processing: Reference gene primer amplification gave nucleated cell count estimates. The data were produced by immunoSEQ multiplex PCR, yet TCRdb's version contains in-frame clones alone and is incomplete. For V, J and clone size, that table is used; D and trimming come from the DNA. The sample contains some 200,000 clones, 70% to 90% of which appear only once.

The sequenced sample was peripheral blood. V is TRBV6-5 and J is TRBJ2-2; 8 bases fit TRBD1. This sequence was found in a woman older than 75 in a cohort sampled during active or convalescent COVID-19. The chain's CDR3 is CASSLDRGLDGELFF. The CDR3, as DNA: TGTGCCAGCAGCCTAGACAGGGGATTAGACGGGGAGCTGTTTTTT.